The entry that follows covers one T cell receptor (beta chain) sequence. This clone's antigen is unknown. No much larger clone exists at a distance of one base, and base qualities are not known. This specimen belongs to a study of shared clonotypes between healthy human individuals (dated by TCRdb to 2020 to 2021). Study-wide context: The cohort comprised two women and three men aged 18 to 49 years. For each donor, CD4 naive and CD4 memory were each given three plates, CD8 naive was given two plates, and CD8 memory was given one plate. To estimate repertoire size and how much clonotype sharing occurs between individuals, the study deeply sequenced the blood TCR repertoires of several healthy adults. Libraries were prepared and TCR repertoires were sequenced by different laboratories using diverse techniques, in order to increase sequencing depth and limit assay-specific biases. Each donor's leukapheresis produced roughly between roughly 0.94 and 9.5 billion PBMCs.

Overall results and qualifications from the work: Sampling was restricted to blood, and TCR repertoires in tissue are likely to differ from TCR repertoires in blood. Naive subsets generally had larger estimated clonotype richness than memory subsets did. Even with the large sequencing depth, rarefaction of the sorted-subset datasets indicated that sequencing was incomplete. The genetic and exposure-history diversity represented was limited by the small number of donors. Pairwise subsampling led to the expectation that sequencing depth would affect the degree of clonotype sharing among donors. Across four donors, 4.5% to 6.5% of naive CD4, around 3.3% of naive CD8, about 2.3% of memory CD4, and 0.4% of memory CD8 clonotypes were shared. Compared with non-shared clonotypes, the clonotypes found in all four sorted-subset donors had higher generation probabilities.

Using the deep immunoSEQ assay, TCR CDR3 regions were amplified from genomic DNA by multiplex PCR. Genomic DNA extracted from each cell subset was distributed evenly over all wells of several immunoSEQ 96-well plates, and each plate served as one replicate. For sorted subsets, approximately 190 ng genomic DNA, equal to 30,000 to 35,000 T cell genomes, was loaded into each replicate PCR. Purified libraries were quantified with a Qubit 3.0 fluorometer, sized on a Bioanalyzer 2100, and re-quantified with the KAPA Library Quantification kit. Every immunoSEQ 96-well plate was sequenced on a separate single-read 150-cycle Illumina NextSeq 550 flow cell. The authors' analysis ran thus. Because the immunoSEQ output held only junctional sequences and lacked quality scores, the filtering could not match the filtering applied to full-length reads. Sequences were annotated with PyIR, a Python wrapper for IgBLAST v1.9, using IMGT germline references to assign V/J genes and CDR3. Reads were removed for weak V/J assignments (E-value above 1e-6), missing CDR3, stop codons, out-of-frame junctions, or ambiguous translated residues. V3J clonotypes were defined as sequences sharing an identical inferred V gene, J gene, and CDR3 amino acid sequence. Percentage overlap between repertoires was computed as shared unique clonotypes divided by the size of the smaller repertoire. Richness of each repertoire was evaluated using RTK rarefaction, the Chao1 estimator, and Recon v2.1 estimates of unobserved clonotypes. Generation probabilities for all TCRbeta clonotypes obtained by the gDNA method from a handful of donors were computed using OLGA. TCRdb obtained this table from immuneACCESS and retained in-frame rearrangements with V and J assigned. These tables miss some clones; where compared with another copy, unresolved V genes account for less than half of the shortfall, and the remainder is unexplained. The V and J calls and clone size were taken over from that table, and D and trimming were inferred from the DNA. A total of hundreds of thousands of clones appear in this sample, approximately 79% of them only once. The ten biggest clones cover about 1.8% of the sample.

The donors were healthy, HIV-negative adults with no recently reported acute infections or vaccinations. Every donor was a Caucasian adult residing in Nashville, Tennessee, USA. CD4+ T cells were enriched by magnetic negative selection; naive cells were then positively selected on CD45RA, and the negative fraction formed the memory subset. Blood was obtained by leukapheresis, after which PBMCs were separated by Ficoll-Histopaque density gradient centrifugation and cryopreserved in liquid nitrogen vapor phase. Analytical flow cytometry was used to check the purity and quantity of each magnetically sorted T cell population. Genomic DNA was isolated from every sorted fraction and measured by UV absorbance on a Nanodrop 2000c. Sequenced input: memory CD4+ T cells sorted from blood. The meaning of the sample's cell subset or site label: CD45RA-negative fraction. The clonotype comes from a woman aged 30 to 39 in good health.

The CDR3 region has the sequence CASGTVWNTIYF. The DNA is TGTGCCAGCGGGACCGTCTGGAACACCATATATTTT. The rearrangement joined TRBV28 to TRBJ1-3; TRBD1 is a weak D gene call, 5 bases matching. CDR1 is given as MDHEN and CDR2 as SYDVKM, both from the germline V gene. Counted from cysteine to phenylalanine, this CDR3 has 12 amino acids. Left in the record is the CDR3 DNA by itself, 36 bases read in frame from the first base. The germline ends are 12 bases apart after V is trimmed by 8 bases and J by 7 bases. Full variable domain (CDR3 extended with the reference TRBV28 and TRBJ1-3 proteins): DVKVTQSSRYLVKRTGEKVFLECVQDMDHENMFWYRQDPGLGLRLIYFSYDVKMKEKGDIPEGYSVSREKKERFSLILESASTNQTSMYLCASGTVWNTIYFGEGSWLTVV.